Detailed here is one TCR beta chain. This clone's antigen is unknown. No qualities accompany the bases; no much larger clone lies one base away. This sample stems from a study of blood T cell repertoires in COVID-19 (TCRdb year 2020). For the study in its entirety: The collaborator samples originated in the United States, Italy and Spain and spanned the acute and convalescent phases of COVID-19. The material from the prospective study consisted of cDNA or gDNA derived from T cells, B-cell-depleted T cells, or PBMCs. The dataset comprised deeply sampled blood TCRbeta repertoires from subjects exposed to, actively infected with, or recovered from COVID-19. The repertoires were made available in a free public database intended to serve as a resource for research on the immune response to SARS-CoV-2. The samples were drawn from two sources: the first 160 participants of the ongoing ImmuneRACE study, and 950 to 1,500 subjects contributed by 6 global collaborators. Nearly every sample came with metadata listing a de-identified subject ID, COVID-19 status, age in years and sex. Where available, HLA class I and class II types were taken from metadata supplied by the sample provider and were not determined by assay-based typing. Study-wide findings and limitations: Clinical and demographic metadata were provided uncurated, with the amount varying by source and participant.

Samples from volunteer blood donors who had recovered from COVID-19 were contributed by a second Seattle source. Whole blood was collected in K2EDTA tubes by collaborating institutions according to the institutions' own protocols. Collaborator samples were shipped for TCRbeta analysis as frozen whole blood, isolated PBMCs, or DNA extracted from either sample type. According to the germline V gene, CDR1 reads SNHLY and CDR2 reads FYNNEI. Spanning cysteine to phenylalanine, the CDR3 consists of 13 amino acids. Only the CDR3 portion is preserved as DNA: 39 bases, with reading frame beginning at the first base. Between the V and J ends, shortened by 7 bases and 3 bases respectively, the junction contains 12 bases. TCRbeta CDR3 regions were amplified from genomic DNA using the immunoSEQ Assay, a bias-controlled multiplex PCR. The authors' pipeline ran thus. Nucleated cell counts per sample were estimated from amplification of reference gene primers within the assay. To quantify the absolute abundance of each unique TCRbeta CDR3 rearrangement, sequence reads were collapsed and filtered. For each sample, productive Simpson clonality was calculated by taking the square root of Simpson's diversity index across productive rearrangements. Imported from immuneACCESS, the table was reduced by TCRdb to in-frame sequences with V and J called. These copies leave out some clones; in studies compared against another copy, an unresolved V gene accounts for under half, and the cause of the remainder is not known. V and J calls and clone size come straight from that table; D and trimming were deduced from the DNA. The sample yields about 150,000 clones; 87% were counted once. Approximately 35% of the sample goes to the ten largest clones.

The chain was built from TRBV2 and TRBJ2-5, with the identity of the D gene unclear. The sequence derives from a man aged 50 to 59 who had recovered from COVID-19. Input material: peripheral blood. This receptor carries the CDR3 CASMPGWEETQYF. The DNA is as follows: TGTGCCAGCATGCCCGGGTGGGAAGAGACCCAGTACTTC.